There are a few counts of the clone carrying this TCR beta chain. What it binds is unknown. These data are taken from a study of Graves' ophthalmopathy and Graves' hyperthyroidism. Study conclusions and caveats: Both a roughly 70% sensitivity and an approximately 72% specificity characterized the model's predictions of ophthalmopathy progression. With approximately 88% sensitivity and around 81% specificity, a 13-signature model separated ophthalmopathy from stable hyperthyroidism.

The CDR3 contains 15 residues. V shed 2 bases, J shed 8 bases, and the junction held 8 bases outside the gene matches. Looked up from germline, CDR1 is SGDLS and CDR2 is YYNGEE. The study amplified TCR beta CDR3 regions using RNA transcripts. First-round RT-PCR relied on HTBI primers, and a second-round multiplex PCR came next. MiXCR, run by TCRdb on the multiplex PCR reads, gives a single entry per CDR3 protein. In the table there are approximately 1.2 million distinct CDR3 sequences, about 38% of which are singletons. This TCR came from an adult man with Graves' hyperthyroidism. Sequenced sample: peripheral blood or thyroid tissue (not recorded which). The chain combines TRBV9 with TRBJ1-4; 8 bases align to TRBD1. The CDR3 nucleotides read TGTGCCAGCAGCGTGGGGACAGGTGGTAAGGAAAAACTGTTTTTT. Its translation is CASSVGTGGKEKLFF.